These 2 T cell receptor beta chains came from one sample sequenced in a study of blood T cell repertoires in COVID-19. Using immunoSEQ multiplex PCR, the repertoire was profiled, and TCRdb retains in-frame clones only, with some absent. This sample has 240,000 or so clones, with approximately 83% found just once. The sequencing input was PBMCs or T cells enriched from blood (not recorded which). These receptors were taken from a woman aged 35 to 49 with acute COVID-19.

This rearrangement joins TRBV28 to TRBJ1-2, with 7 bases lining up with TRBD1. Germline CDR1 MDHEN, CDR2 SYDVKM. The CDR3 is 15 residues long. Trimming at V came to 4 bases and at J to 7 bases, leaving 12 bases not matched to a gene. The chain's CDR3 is CASSSSDTGVSGYTF. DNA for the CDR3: TGTGCCAGCAGTTCCAGTGATACAGGGGTGAGTGGCTACACCTTC.

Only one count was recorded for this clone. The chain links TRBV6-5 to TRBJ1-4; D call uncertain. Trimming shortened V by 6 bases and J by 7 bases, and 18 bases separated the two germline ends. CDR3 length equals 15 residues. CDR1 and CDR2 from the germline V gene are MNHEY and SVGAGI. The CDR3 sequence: CASSASVGGSEKLFF. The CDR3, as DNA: TGTGCCAGCAGCGCTAGCGTGGGAGGAAGTGAAAAACTGTTTTTT.